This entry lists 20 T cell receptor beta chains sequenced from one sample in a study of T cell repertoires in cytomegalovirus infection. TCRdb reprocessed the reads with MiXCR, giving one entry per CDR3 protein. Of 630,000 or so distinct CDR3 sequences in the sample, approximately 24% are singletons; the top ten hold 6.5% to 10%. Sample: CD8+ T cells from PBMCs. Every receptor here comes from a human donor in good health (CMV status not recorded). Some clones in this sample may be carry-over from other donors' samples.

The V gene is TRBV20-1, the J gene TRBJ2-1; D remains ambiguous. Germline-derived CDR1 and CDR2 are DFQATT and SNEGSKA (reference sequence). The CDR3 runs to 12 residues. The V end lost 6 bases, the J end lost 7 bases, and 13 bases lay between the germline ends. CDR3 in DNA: TGCAGTGCCATTCCAGAAGGGAATGAGCAGTTCTTC. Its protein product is CSAIPEGNEQFF.

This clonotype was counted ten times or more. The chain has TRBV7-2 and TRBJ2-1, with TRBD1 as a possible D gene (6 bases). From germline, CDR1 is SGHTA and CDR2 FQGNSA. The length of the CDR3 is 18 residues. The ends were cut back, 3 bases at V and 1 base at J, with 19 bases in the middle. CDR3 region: CASSFPFQGYLSYNEQFF. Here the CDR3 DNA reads TGTGCCAGCAGCTTTCCTTTCCAGGGGTACCTTTCCTACAATGAGCAGTTCTTC.

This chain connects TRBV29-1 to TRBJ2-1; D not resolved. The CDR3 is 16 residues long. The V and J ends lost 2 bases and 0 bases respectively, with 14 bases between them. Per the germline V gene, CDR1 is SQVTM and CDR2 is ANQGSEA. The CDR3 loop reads CSVESYGRSSYNEQFF. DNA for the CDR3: TGCAGCGTTGAAAGCTATGGCAGAAGCTCCTACAATGAGCAGTTCTTC.

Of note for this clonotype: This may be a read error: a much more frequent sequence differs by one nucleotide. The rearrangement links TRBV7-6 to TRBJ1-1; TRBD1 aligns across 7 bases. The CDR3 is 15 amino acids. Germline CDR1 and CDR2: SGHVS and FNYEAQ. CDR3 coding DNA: TGTACCAGCAGCTGGGGGACAGAACGGAACACTGAAGCTTTCTTT. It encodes CTSSWGTERNTEAFF.

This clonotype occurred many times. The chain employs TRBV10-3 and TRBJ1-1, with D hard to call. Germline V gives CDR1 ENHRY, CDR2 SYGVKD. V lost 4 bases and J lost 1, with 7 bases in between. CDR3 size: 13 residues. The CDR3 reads CAISAGSNTEAFF. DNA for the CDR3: TGTGCCATCAGTGCCGGGTCGAACACTGAAGCTTTCTTT.

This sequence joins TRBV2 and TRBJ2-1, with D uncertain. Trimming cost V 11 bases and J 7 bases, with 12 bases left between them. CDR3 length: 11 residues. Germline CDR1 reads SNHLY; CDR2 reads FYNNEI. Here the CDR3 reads CARGHENEQFF. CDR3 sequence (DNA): TGTGCCCGCGGCCACGAGAATGAGCAGTTCTTC.

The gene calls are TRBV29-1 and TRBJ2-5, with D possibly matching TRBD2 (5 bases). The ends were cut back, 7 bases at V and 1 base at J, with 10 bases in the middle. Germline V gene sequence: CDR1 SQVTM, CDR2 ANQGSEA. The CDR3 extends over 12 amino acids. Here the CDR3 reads CSGGGLQETQYF. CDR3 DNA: TGCAGCGGAGGCGGACTCCAAGAGACCCAGTACTTC.

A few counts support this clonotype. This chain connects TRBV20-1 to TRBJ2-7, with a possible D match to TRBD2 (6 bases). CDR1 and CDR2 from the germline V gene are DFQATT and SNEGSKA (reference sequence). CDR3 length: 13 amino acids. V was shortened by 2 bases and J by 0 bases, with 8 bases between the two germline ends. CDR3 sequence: CSARQGLSYEQYF. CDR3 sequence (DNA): TGCAGTGCTAGACAGGGACTCTCCTACGAGCAGTACTTC.

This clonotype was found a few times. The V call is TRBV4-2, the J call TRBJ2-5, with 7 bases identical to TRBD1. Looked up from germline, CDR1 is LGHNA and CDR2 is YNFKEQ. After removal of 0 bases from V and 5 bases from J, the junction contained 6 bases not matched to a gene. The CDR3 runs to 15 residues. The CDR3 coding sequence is TGTGCCAGCAGCCAAGAGAGGGGGCTGGGGGAGACCCAGTACTTC. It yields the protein CASSQERGLGETQYF.

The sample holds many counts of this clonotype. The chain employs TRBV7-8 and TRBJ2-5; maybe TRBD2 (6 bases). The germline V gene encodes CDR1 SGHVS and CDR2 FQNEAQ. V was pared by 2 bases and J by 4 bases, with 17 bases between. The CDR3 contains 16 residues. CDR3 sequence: CASSLRTSGRRETQYF. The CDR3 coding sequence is TGTGCCAGCAGCTTAAGGACGTCGGGGAGGAGAGAGACCCAGTACTTC.

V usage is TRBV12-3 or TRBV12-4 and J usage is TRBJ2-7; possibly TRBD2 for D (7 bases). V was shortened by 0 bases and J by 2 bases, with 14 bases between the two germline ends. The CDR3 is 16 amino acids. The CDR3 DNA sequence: TGTGCCAGCAGTTTAGCGGGAGGGGGGGCCCCCTACGAGCAGTACTTC. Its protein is CASSLAGGGAPYEQYF.

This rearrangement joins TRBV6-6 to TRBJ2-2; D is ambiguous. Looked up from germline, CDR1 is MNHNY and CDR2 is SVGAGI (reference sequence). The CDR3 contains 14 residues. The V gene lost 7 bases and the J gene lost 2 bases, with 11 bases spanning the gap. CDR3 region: CASTRPNNTGELFF. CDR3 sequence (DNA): TGTGCCAGCACGCGACCGAATAACACCGGGGAGCTGTTTTTT.

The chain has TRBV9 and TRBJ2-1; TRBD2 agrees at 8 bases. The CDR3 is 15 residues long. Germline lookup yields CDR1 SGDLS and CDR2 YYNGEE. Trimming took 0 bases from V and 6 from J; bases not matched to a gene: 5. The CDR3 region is CASSVGDSGVNEQFF. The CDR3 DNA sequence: TGTGCCAGCAGCGTAGGGGATAGCGGGGTCAATGAGCAGTTCTTC.

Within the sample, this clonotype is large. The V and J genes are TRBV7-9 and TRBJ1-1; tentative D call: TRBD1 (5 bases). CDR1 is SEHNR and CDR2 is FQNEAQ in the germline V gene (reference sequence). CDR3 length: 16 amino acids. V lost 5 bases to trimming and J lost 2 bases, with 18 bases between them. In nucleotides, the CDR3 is TGTGCCAGCAGCCCCAAATCTTCGGACAAAAACACTGAAGCTTTCTTT. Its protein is CASSPKSSDKNTEAFF.

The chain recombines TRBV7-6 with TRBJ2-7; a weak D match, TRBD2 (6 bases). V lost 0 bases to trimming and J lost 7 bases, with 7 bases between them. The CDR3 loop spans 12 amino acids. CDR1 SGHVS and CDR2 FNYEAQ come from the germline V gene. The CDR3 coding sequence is TGTGCCAGCAGCTTAGCCCGGGAGGAGCAGTACTTC. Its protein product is CASSLAREEQYF.

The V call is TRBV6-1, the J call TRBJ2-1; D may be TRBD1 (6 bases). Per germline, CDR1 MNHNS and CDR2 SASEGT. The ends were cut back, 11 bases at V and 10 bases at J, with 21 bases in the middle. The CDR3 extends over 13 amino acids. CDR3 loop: CAGADSQVVEQFF. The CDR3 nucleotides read TGTGCCGGCGCGGACAGCCAGGTGGTAGAGCAGTTCTTC.

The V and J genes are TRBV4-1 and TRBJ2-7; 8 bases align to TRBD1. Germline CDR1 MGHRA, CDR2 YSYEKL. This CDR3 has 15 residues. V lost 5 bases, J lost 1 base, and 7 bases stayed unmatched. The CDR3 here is CASSYGQGLSYEQYF. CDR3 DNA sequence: TGCGCCAGCAGCTACGGACAGGGTCTATCCTACGAGCAGTACTTC.

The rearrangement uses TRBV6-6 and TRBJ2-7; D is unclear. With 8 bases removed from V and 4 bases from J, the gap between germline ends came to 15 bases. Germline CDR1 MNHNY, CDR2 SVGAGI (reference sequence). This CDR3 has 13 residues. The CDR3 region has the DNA TGTGCCAGCGCCTCGAAGGTACAGTACGAGCAGTACGTC. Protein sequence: CASASKVQYEQYV.

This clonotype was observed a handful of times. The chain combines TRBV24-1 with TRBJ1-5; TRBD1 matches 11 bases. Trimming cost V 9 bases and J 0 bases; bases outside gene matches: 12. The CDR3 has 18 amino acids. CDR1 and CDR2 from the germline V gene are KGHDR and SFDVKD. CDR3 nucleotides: TGTGCCACCTCGAAGGGACAGGGGGGACCCTATAGCAATCAGCCCCAGCATTTT. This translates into CATSKGQGGPYSNQPQHF.

In DNA form, the CDR3 reads TGTGCCATAAGGACTAGCGGGGACAATGAGCAGTTCTTC. Protein product: CAIRTSGDNEQFF. This chain connects TRBV10-3 to TRBJ2-1, with TRBD2 matching 12 bases. In germline, CDR1 is ENHRY, CDR2 SYGVKD. The CDR3 loop spans 13 amino acids. After removal of 9 bases from V and 5 bases from J, the junction contained 2 bases not matched to a gene.